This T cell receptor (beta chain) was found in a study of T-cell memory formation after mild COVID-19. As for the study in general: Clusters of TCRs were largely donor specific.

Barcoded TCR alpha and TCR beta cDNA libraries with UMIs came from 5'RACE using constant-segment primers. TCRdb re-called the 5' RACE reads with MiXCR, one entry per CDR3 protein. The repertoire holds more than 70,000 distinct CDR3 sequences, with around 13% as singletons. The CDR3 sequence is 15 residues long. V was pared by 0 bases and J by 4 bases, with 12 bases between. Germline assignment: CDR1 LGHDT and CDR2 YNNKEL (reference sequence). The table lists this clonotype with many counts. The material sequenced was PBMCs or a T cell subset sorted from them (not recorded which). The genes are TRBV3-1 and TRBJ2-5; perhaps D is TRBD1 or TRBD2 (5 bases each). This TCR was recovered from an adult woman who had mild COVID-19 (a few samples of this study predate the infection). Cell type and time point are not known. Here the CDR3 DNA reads TGTGCCAGCAGCCAAGAAGTCGAGGGGACAGAGACCCAGTACTTC. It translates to CASSQEVEGTETQYF.